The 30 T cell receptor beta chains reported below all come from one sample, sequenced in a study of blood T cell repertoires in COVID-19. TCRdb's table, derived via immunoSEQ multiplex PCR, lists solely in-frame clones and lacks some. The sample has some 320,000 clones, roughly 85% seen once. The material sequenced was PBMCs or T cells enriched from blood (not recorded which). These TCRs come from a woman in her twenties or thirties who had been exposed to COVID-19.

CDR3 in amino acids: CASRHRVDGNTIYF. The CDR3 region has the DNA TGTGCCAGTAGACACAGGGTGGATGGAAACACCATATATTTT. The chain couples TRBV19 to TRBJ1-3, with D tentatively TRBD1 (6 bases). Deletions cut 6 bases from V and 3 bases from J, with 12 bases between. CDR3 length: 14 residues. Per germline, CDR1 LNHDA and CDR2 SQIVND (reference sequence).

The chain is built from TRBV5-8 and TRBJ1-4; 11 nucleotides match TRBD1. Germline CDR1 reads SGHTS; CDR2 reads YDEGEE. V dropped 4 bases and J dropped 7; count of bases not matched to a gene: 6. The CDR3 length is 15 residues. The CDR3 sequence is CASSTRGTGGEKLFF. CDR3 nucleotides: TGTGCCAGCAGCACTCGGGGGACAGGGGGTGAAAAACTGTTTTTT. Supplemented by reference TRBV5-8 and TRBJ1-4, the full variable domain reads EAGVTQSPTHLIKTRGQQATLRCSPISGHTSVYWYQQALGLGLQFLLWYDEGEERNRGNFPPRFSGRQFPNYSSELNVNALELEDSALYLCASSTRGTGGEKLFFGSGTQLSVL.

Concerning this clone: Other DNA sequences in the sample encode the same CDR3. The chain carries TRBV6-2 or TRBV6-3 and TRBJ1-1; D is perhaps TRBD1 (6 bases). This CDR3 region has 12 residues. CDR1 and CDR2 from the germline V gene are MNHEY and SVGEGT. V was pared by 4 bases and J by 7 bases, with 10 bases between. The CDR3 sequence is CASSSTGLEAFF. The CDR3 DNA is TGTGCCAGCAGTTCCACAGGGCTTGAAGCTTTCTTT.

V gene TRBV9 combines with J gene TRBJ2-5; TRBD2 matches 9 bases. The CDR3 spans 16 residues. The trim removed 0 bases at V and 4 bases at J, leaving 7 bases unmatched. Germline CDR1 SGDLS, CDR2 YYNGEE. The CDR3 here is CASSVGEREVTETQYF. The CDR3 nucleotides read TGTGCCAGCAGCGTAGGGGAGCGGGAGGTTACAGAGACCCAGTACTTC.

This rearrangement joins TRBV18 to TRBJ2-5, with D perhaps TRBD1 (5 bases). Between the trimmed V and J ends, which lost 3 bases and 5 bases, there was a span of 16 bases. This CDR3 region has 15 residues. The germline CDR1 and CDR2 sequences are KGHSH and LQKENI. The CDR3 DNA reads TGTGCCAGCTCACCTCAAAATTCAGGGCCGGAGACCCAGTACTTC. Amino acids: CASSPQNSGPETQYF.

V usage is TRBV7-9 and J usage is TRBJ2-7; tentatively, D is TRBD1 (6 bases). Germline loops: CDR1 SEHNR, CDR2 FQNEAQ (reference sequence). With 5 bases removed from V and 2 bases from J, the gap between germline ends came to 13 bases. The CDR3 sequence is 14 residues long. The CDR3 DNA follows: TGTGCCAGCAGCGCCTACAGGGATCCCTACGAGCAGTACTTC. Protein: CASSAYRDPYEQYF.

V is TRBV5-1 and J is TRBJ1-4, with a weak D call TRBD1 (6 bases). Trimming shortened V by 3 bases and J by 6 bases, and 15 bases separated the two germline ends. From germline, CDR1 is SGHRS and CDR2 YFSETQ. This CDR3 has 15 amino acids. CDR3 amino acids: CASSYVQGSDEKLFF. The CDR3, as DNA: TGCGCCAGCAGCTACGTACAGGGATCAGATGAAAAACTGTTTTTT.

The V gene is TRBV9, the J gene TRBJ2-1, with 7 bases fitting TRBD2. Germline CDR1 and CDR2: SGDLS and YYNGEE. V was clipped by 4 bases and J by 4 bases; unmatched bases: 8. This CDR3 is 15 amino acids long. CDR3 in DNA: TGTGCCAGCAGCAGACAAGCGGGGCTATACAATGAGCAGTTCTTC. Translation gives CASSRQAGLYNEQFF.

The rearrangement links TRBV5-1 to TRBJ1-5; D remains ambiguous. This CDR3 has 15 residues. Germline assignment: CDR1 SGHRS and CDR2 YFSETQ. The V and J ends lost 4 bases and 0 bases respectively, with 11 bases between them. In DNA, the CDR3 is TGCGCCAGCAGCCCTAGGCCGGGTAGCAATCAGCCCCAGCATTTT. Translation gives CASSPRPGSNQPQHF.

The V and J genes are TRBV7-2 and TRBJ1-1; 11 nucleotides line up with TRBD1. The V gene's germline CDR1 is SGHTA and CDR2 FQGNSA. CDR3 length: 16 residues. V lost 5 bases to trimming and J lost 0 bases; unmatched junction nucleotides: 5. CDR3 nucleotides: TGTGCCAGCAGCCTAGGACAGGGGGCGTTGAACACTGAAGCTTTCTTT. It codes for CASSLGQGALNTEAFF.

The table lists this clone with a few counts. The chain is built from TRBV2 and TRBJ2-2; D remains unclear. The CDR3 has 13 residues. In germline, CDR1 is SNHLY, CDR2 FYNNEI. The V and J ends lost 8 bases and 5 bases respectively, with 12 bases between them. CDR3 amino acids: CASRWVGTGELFF. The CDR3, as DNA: TGTGCCAGCCGATGGGTCGGGACCGGGGAGCTGTTTTTT.

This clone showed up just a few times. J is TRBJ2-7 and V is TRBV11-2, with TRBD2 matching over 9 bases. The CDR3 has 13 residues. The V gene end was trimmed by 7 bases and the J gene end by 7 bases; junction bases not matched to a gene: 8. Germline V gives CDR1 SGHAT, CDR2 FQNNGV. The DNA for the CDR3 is TGTGCCAGCAAGGGTAGCGGGAGAGGGGAGCAGTACTTC. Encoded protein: CASKGSGRGEQYF.

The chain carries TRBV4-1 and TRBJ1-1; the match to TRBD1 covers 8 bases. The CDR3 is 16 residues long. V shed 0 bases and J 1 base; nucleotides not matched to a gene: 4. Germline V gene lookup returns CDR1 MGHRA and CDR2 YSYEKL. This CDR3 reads CASSQDSGTGNTEAFF. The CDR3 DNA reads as TGCGCCAGCAGCCAAGACTCCGGGACAGGGAACACTGAAGCTTTCTTT.

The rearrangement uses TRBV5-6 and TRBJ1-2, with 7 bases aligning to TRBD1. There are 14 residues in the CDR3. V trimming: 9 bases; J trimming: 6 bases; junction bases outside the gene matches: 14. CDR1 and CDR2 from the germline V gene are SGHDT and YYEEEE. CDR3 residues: CATRGQGWGNGYTF. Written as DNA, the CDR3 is TGTGCCACAAGGGGGCAGGGATGGGGAAATGGCTACACCTTC.

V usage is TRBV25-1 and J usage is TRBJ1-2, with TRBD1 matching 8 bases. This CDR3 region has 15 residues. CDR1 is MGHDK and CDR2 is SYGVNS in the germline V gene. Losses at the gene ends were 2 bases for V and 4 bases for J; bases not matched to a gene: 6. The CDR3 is CASSEKTGEIYGYTF. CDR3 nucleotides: TGTGCCAGCAGTGAAAAGACAGGGGAGATCTATGGCTACACCTTC.

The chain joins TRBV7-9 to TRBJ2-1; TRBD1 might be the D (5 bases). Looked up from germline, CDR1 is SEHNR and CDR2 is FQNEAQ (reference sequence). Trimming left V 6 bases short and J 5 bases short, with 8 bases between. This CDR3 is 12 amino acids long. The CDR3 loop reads CASSIQDNEQFF. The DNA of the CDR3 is TGTGCCAGCAGTATACAGGACAATGAGCAGTTCTTC.

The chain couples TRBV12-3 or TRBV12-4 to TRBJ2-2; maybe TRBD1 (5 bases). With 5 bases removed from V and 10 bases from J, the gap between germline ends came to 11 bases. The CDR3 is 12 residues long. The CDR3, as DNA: TGTGCCAGCAGTATTCAGGGCGTGGAGCTGTTTTTT. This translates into CASSIQGVELFF.

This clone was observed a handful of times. The CDR3 loop is CASSGDSHYEQYF. CDR3 DNA: TGTGCCAGCAGCGGGGACTCTCATTACGAGCAGTACTTC. The V call is TRBV12-3 or TRBV12-4, the J call TRBJ2-7; maybe TRBD2 (6 bases). The CDR3 runs 13 residues. V was cut by 6 bases and J by 4 bases, with 13 bases left in between.

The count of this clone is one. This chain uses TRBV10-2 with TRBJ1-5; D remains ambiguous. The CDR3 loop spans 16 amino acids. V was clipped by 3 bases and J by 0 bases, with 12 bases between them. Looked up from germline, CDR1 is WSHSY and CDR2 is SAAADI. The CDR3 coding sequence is TGCGCCAGCAGTGACGCCAGCAGGTATAGCAATCAGCCCCAGCATTTT. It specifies CASSDASRYSNQPQHF.

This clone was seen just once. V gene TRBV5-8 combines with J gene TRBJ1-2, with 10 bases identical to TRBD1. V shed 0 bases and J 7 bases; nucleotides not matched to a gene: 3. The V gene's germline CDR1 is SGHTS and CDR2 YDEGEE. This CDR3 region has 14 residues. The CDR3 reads CASSLVGTGAGYTF. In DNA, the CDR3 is TGTGCCAGCAGCTTGGTAGGGACAGGGGCTGGCTACACCTTC.

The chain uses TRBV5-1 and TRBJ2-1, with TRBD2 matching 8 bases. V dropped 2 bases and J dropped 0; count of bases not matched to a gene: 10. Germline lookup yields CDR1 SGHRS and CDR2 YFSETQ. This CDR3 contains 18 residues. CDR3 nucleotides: TGCGCCAGCAGCTTTACGGGGGGGAGATTAAGCTCCTACAATGAGCAGTTCTTC. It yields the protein CASSFTGGRLSSYNEQFF. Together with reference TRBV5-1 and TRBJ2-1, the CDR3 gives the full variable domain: KAGVTQTPRYLIKTRGQQVTLSCSPISGHRSVSWYQQTPGQGLQFLFEYFSETQRNKGNFPGRFSGRQFSNSRSEMNVSTLELGDSALYLCASSFTGGRLSSYNEQFFGPGTRLTVL.

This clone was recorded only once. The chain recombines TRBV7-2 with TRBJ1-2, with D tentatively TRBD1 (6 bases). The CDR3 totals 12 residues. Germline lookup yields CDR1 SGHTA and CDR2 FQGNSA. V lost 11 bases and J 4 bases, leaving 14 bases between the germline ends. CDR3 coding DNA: TGTGCCTGCGGGGGCAAAAGCTATGGCTACACCTTC. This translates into CACGGKSYGYTF.

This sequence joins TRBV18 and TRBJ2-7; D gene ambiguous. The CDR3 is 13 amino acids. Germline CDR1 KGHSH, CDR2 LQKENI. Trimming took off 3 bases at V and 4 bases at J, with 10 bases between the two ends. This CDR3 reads CASSPAAQYEQYF. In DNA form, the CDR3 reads TGTGCCAGCTCACCCGCGGCCCAGTACGAGCAGTACTTC.

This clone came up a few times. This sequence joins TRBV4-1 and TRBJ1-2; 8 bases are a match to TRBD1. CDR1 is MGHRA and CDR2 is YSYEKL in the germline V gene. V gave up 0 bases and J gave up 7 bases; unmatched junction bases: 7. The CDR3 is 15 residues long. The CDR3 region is CASSQDLTGAGGYTF. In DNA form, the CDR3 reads TGCGCCAGCAGCCAAGACTTGACAGGGGCGGGTGGCTACACCTTC.

CDR3: CASSKLGGTEAFF. CDR3 sequence (DNA): TGTGCCAGCAGCAAATTAGGAGGTACTGAAGCTTTCTTT. This sequence joins TRBV21-1 and TRBJ1-1. TRBV21-1 is noted as a pseudogene. The CDR3 loop spans 13 amino acids.

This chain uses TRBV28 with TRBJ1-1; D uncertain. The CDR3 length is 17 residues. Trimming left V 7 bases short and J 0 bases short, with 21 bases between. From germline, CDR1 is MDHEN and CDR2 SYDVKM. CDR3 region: CASTSLWRSSMNTEAFF. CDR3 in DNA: TGTGCCAGCACCTCCCTTTGGAGGTCGAGTATGAACACTGAAGCTTTCTTT. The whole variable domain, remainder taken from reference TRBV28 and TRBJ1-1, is DVKVTQSSRYLVKRTGEKVFLECVQDMDHENMFWYRQDPGLGLRLIYFSYDVKMKEKGDIPEGYSVSREKKERFSLILESASTNQTSMYLCASTSLWRSSMNTEAFFGQGTRLTVV.

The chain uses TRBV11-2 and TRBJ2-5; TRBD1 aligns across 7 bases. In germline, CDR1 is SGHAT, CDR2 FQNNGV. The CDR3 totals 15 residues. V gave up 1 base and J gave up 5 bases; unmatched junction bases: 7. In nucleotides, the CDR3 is TGTGCCAGCAGCTTAGCAAGGCAGGGGGAGGAGACCCAGTACTTC. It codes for CASSLARQGEETQYF.

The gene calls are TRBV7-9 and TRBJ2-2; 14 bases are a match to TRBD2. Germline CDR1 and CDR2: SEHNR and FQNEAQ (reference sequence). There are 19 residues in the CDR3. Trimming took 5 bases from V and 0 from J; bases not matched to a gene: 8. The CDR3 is CASSPPGLAGASNTGELFF. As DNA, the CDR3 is TGTGCCAGCAGCCCCCCGGGACTAGCGGGAGCCTCGAACACCGGGGAGCTGTTTTTT. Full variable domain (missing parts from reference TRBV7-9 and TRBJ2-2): DTGVSQNPRHKITKRGQNVTFRCDPISEHNRLYWYRQTLGQGPEFLTYFQNEAQLEKSRLLSDRFSAERPKGSFSTLEIQRTEQGDSAMYLCASSPPGLAGASNTGELFFGEGSRLTVL.

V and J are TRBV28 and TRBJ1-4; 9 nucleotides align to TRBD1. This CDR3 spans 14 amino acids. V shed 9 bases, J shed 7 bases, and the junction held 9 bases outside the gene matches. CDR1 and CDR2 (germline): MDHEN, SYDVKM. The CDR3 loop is CASSTGGNIEKLFF. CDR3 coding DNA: TGTGCCAGTTCGACAGGGGGTAATATTGAAAAACTGTTTTTT.

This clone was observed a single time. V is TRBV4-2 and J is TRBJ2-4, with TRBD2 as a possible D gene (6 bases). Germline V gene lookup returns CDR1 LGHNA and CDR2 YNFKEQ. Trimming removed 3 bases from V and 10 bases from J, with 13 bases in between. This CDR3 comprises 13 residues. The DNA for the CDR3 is TGTGCCAGCAGCCAGGCGGGACTCAATATTCAGTACTTC. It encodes CASSQAGLNIQYF.